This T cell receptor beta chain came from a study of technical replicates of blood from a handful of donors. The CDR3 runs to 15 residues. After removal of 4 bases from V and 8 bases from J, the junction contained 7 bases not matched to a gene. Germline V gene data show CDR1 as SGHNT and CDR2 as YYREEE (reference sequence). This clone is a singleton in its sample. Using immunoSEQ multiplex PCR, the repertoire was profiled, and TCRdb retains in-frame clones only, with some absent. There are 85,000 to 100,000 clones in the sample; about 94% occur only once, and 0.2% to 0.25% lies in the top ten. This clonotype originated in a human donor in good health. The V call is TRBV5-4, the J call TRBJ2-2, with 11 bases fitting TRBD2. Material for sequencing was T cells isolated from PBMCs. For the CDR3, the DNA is TGTGCCAGCAGCACTAGCGGGGGCCCAGGGGGGGAGCTGTTTTTT. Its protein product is CASSTSGGPGGELFF.